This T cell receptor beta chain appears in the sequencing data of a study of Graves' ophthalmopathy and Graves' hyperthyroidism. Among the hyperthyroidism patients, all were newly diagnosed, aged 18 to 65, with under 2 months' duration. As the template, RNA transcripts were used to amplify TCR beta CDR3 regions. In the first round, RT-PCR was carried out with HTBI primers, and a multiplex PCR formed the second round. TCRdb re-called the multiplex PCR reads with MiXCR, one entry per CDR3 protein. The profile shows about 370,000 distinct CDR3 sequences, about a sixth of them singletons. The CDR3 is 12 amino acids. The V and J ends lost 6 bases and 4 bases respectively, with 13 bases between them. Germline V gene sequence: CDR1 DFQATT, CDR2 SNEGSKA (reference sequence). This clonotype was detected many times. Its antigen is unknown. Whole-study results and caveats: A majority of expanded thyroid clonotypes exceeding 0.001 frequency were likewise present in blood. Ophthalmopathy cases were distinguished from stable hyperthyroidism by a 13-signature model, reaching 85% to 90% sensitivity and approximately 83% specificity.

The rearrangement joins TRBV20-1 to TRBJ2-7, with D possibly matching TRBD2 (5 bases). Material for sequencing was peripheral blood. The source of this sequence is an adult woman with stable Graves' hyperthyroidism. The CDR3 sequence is CSAEKSGYEQYF. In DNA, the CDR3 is TGCAGTGCCGAAAAAAGCGGTTACGAGCAGTACTTC.